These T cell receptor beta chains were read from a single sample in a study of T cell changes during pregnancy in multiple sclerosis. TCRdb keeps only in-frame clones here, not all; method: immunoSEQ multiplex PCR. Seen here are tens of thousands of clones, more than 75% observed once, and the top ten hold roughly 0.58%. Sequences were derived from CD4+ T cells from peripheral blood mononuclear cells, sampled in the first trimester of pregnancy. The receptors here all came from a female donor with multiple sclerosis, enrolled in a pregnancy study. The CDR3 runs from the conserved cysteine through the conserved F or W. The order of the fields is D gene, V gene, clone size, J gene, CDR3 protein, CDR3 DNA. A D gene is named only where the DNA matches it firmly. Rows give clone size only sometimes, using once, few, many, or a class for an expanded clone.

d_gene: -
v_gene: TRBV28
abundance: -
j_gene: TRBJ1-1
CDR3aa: CASSLEVVTEAFF
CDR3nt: TGTGCCAGCAGTTTGGAGGTTGTCACTGAAGCTTTCTTT

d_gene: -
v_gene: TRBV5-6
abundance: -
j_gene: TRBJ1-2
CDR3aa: CASSLRTRVYGEDGYTF
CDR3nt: TGTGCCAGCAGCTTGCGGACCAGGGTCTATGGAGAGGATGGCTACACCTTC

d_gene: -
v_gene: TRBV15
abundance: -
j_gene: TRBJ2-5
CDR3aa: CATSRVRGRQETQYF
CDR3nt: TGTGCCACCAGCAGAGTCAGGGGTCGGCAAGAGACCCAGTACTTC

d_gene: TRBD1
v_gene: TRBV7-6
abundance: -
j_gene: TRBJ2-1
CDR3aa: CASSLEGQRPYNEQFF
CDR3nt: TGTGCCAGCAGCTTAGAGGGACAGCGCCCCTACAATGAGCAGTTCTTC

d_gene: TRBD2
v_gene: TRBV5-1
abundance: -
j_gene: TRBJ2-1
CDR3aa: CASSPTRGGYNEQFF
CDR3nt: TGCGCCAGCAGCCCTACTCGCGGGGGCTACAATGAGCAGTTCTTC

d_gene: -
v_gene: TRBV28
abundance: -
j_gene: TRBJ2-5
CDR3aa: CASSFPGSQETQYF
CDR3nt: TGTGCCAGCAGTTTCCCAGGCTCCCAAGAGACCCAGTACTTC

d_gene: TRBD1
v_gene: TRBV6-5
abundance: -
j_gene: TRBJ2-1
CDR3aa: CASRGTGVNEQFF
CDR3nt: TGTGCCAGCAGGGGGACAGGGGTTAATGAGCAGTTCTTC

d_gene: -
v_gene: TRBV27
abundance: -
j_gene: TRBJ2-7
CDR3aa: CASSLQGSYEQYF
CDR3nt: TGTGCCAGCAGTTTACAGGGCTCCTACGAGCAGTACTTC

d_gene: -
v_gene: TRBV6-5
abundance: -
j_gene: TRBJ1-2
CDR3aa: CASSQGANYGYTF
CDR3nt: TGTGCCAGCAGCCAGGGCGCCAACTATGGCTACACCTTC

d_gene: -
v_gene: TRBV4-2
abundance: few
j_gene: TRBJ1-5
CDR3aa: CASSQDEGLGPQHF
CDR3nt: TGTGCCAGCAGCCAAGACGAGGGCCTCGGGCCCCAGCATTTT

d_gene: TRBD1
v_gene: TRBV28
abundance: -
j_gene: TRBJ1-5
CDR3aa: CASSPAGTGGSNQPQHF
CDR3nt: TGTGCCAGCAGTCCGGCCGGGACAGGGGGAAGCAATCAGCCCCAGCATTTT

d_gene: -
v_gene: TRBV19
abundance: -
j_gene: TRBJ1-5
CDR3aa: CASSSQRDQPQHF
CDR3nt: TGTGCCAGTAGTTCTCAGAGGGATCAGCCCCAGCATTTT

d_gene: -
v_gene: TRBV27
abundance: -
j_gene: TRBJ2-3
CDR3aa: CASKGQRGISSTDTQYF
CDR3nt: TGTGCCAGCAAGGGCCAACGAGGGATTTCTAGCACAGATACGCAGTATTTT

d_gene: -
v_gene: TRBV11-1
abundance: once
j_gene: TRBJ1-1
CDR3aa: CASRRVNTEAFF
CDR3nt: TGTGCCAGCAGACGGGTGAACACTGAAGCTTTCTTT

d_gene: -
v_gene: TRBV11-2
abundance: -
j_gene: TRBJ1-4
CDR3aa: CASSFFRVTNEKLFF
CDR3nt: TGTGCCAGCAGCTTCTTCAGGGTAACTAATGAAAAACTGTTTTTT

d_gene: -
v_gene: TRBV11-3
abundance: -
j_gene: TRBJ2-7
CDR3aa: CASSTGQSHEQYF
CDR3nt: TGTGCCAGCAGCACTGGACAGTCCCACGAGCAGTACTTC

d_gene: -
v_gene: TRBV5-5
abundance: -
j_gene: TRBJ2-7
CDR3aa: CASSSTVYEQYF
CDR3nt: TGTGCCAGCAGCTCGACAGTTTACGAGCAGTACTTC

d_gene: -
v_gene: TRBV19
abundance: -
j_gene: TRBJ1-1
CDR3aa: CASSVGTPGTEAFF
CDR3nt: TGTGCCAGTAGTGTAGGGACACCGGGCACTGAAGCTTTCTTT

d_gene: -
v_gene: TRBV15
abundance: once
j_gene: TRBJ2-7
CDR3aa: CATSRDRGLYEQYF
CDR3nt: TGTGCCACCAGCAGAGATAGGGGCCTCTACGAGCAGTACTTC

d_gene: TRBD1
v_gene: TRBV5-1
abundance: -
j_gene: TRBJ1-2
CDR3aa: CASSTQTGGWGDYGYTF
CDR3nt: TGCGCCAGCAGCACCCAGACAGGGGGCTGGGGGGACTATGGCTACACCTTC

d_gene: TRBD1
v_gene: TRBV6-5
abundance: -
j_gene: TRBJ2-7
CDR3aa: CASSYGGQSYEQYF
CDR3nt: TGTGCCAGCAGTTACGGGGGACAGTCCTACGAGCAGTACTTC

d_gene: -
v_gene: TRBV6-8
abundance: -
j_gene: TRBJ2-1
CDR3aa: CASSPPMAEQFF
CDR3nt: TGTGCCAGCAGCCCCCCGATGGCTGAGCAGTTCTTC

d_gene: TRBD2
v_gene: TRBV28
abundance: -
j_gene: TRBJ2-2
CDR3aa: CASRRGGRVGELFF
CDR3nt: TGTGCCAGCAGACGGGGGGGGCGAGTCGGGGAGCTGTTTTTT